This TCR beta chain was sequenced for a study of blood T cell repertoires in COVID-19. About the research overall: Some COVID-19 samples were acute and others convalescent; all came from the United States, Italy and Spain.

Per the original methods: Amplification with reference gene primers provided the estimates of nucleated cell counts. Profiling relied on immunoSEQ multiplex PCR, and the TCRdb table lists in-frame clones only, not all of them. V, J and clone size are taken as reported in that table, and D and trimming were inferred from the DNA itself. Here the sample spans about 180,000 clones, approximately 86% being singletons. As regards this clone: The sample holds other DNA sequences that translate to the same CDR3.

CDR1 MNHEY and CDR2 SVGAGI come from the germline V gene. The CDR3 totals 14 residues. V was pared by 5 bases and J by 6 bases, with 1 base of the junction left unmatched. The chain employs TRBV6-5 and TRBJ1-6, with 10 bases that match TRBD1. Sequenced material: peripheral blood. The source is a woman aged 25 to 39 with active or convalescent COVID-19. CDR3 sequence (DNA): TGTGCCAGCAGTAGGACAGGGGGTAATTCACCCCTCCACTTT. It specifies CASSRTGGNSPLHF.